The rows below give T cell receptor beta chains drawn from one sample of a study of cytomegalovirus exposure and HLA in healthy donors. Method: immunoSEQ multiplex PCR; TCRdb's copy keeps in-frame clones and lacks some. This sample carries 160,000 or so clones, 60% to 80% of them seen once, and the ten largest clones take approximately 2.5%. Sequencing was done on a sample of PBMCs. These receptors were taken from a man aged 55 to 70 in good health and CMV-seronegative. Each CDR3 is given with its conserved first and last residue. D genes are given only for firm matches.

TRBJ2-5 TRBV2 TRBD2 15 CASSEGWTSEETQYF
TRBJ1-1 TRBV20-1 . 11 CSAHWTEKTFF
TRBJ1-1 TRBV19 . 12 CASSTPGSEAFF
TRBJ1-1 TRBV18 . 11 CASSIGAEAFF
TRBJ2-5 TRBV7-3 TRBD1 14 CASSTRTGAETQYF
TRBJ1-1 TRBV5-1 . 14 CASSLEGRAGEAFF
TRBJ1-6 TRBV2 . 15 CASSEGTSNNSPLNF
TRBJ1-2 TRBV28 TRBD1 13 CASRPGGNYGYTF
TRBJ1-2 TRBV7-2 TRBD1 12 CASSPSGGGYTF
TRBJ1-1 TRBV29-1 . 11 CSVDEDMWAFF
TRBJ2-3 TRBV4-2 . 17 CASSQDPSGRRTDTQYF
TRBJ2-6 TRBV4-1 TRBD2 16 CASSPTSTTGANVLTF
TRBJ2-2 TRBV4-1 TRBD2 17 CASSHQGSGGGTGELFF
TRBJ2-5 TRBV19 TRBD2 16 CASRGPTSGRRETQYF
TRBJ2-7 TRBV7-9 TRBD2 16 CASSQRAGGLAYEQYF
TRBJ2-1 TRBV9 TRBD2 17 CASSVSLAGGYLGEQFF
TRBJ1-5 TRBV27 TRBD1 14 CASRSGGDNQPQNF
TRBJ1-1 TRBV6-1 . 15 CASSSRVDLNTEAFF
TRBJ2-5 TRBV25-1 . 12 CASSEWKGEQYF
TRBJ2-1 TRBV6-1 . 15 CASSEAGVPNNEQFF
TRBJ2-7 TRBV5-6 . 11 CASSFRNEQYF
TRBJ1-6 TRBV5-6 . 17 CASSLEAGNSYNSPLHF
TRBJ1-6 TRBV25-1 TRBD1 15 CASSEYRQGDSPLHF
TRBJ2-2 TRBV6-1 TRBD2 15 CASSEVLAGTGELFF
TRBJ1-4 TRBV9 . 17 CASSAWPLRSGGEKLFF
TRBJ1-5 TRBV7-9 . 14 CASSFFSENQPQHF
TRBJ2-1 TRBV19 . 15 CASTPGGLTYNEQFF
TRBJ1-1 TRBV5-1 . 17 CASTLRGEGLGDTEAFF
TRBJ1-2 TRBV27 . 16 CASSIYGTPDGHGYTF